A single sample is the source of the 14 T cell receptor beta chains below, sequenced in a study of response to subunit inactivated influenza vaccine. MiXCR was run by TCRdb on the RT-PCR reads, yielding one entry per CDR3 protein. The table includes about 310,000 distinct CDR3 sequences, roughly a fifth detected once. The material was PBMCs from blood, obtained less than 22 months after vaccination. The receptors originated from a man aged 45 to 75 who received an inactivated influenza vaccine.

This chain links TRBV20-1 with TRBJ2-2; weak D call: TRBD1 (6 bases). Trimming removed 2 bases at V and 5 bases at J, with 12 bases between. The germline V gene has CDR1 DFQATT and CDR2 SNEGSKA (reference sequence). This CDR3 is built from 14 residues. CDR3 in amino acids: CSARRGWETGELFF. The CDR3 nucleotides read TGCAGTGCTAGAAGGGGGTGGGAGACCGGGGAGCTGTTTTTT.

This clonotype occurred a few times. The chain has TRBV6-6 and TRBJ1-5; a weak D match, TRBD1 (6 bases). The CDR3 runs to 13 residues. Germline lookup yields CDR1 MNHNY and CDR2 SVGAGI (reference sequence). The germline V and J ends were trimmed by 8 bases and 4 bases, with 12 bases remaining between them. The CDR3 DNA sequence: TGTGCCAGCGTGGGGACAAAGAATCAGCCCCAGCATTTT. Encoded protein: CASVGTKNQPQHF.

This chain links TRBV11-3 with TRBJ1-2; TRBD1 aligns across 8 bases. Germline lookup yields CDR1 SGHNT and CDR2 YENEEA. The CDR3 extends over 15 amino acids. The J segment lost 0 bases and the V segment lost 4 bases, leaving 4 bases of the junction unmatched. In nucleotides, the CDR3 is TGTGCCAGCAGCTGTAGGACAGGGACTAACTATGGCTACACCTTC. Its protein is CASSCRTGTNYGYTF. The whole variable domain, filled in from reference TRBV11-3 and TRBJ1-2, reads EAGVVQSPRYKIIEKKQPVAFWCNPISGHNTLYWYLQNLGQGPELLIRYENEEAVDDSQLPKDRFSAERLKGVDSTLKIQPAELGDSAVYLCASSCRTGTNYGYTFGSGTRLTVV.

This clonotype showed up just a few times. This chain links TRBV20-1 with TRBJ1-6, with D hard to call. Trimming took 2 bases from V and 0 from J, leaving 11 bases between them. Germline CDR1 and CDR2: DFQATT and SNEGSKA (reference sequence). The CDR3 runs 16 residues. CDR3 DNA: TGCAGTGCTAGAACCCGACGGAGCTCCTATAATTCACCCCTCCACTTT. As protein: CSARTRRSSYNSPLHF.

The chain combines TRBV20-1 with TRBJ1-5, with 9 bases matching TRBD1. This CDR3 has 15 amino acids. In germline, CDR1 is DFQATT, CDR2 SNEGSKA (reference sequence). J lost 9 bases, V lost 3 bases, and 12 bases had no gene match. As DNA, the CDR3 is TGCAGTGCTAGGAGGGACAGGGCAGGGGACACGCCCCAGCATTTT. This gives the protein CSARRDRAGDTPQHF.

The table lists this clonotype with many counts. The rearrangement uses TRBV4-2 and TRBJ1-4, with TRBD1 as a possible D gene (5 bases). This CDR3 spans 14 amino acids. Trimming cost V 0 bases and J 8 bases, with 10 bases left between them. Per the germline V gene, CDR1 is LGHNA and CDR2 is YNFKEQ. Here the CDR3 reads CASSQDQGREKLFF. CDR3 bases: TGTGCCAGCAGCCAAGATCAGGGCAGGGAAAAACTGTTTTTT.

The chain is built from TRBV23-1 and TRBJ2-5; 9 nucleotides align to TRBD1. TRBV23-1 is identified as an open reading frame with a role that is uncertain. The V gene end was trimmed by 3 bases and the J gene end by 5 bases; junction bases not matched to a gene: 13. This CDR3 comprises 17 residues. The CDR3 region is CASSHYRDRASGETQYF. DNA for the CDR3: TGCGCCAGCAGTCATTACCGGGACAGGGCTTCAGGGGAGACCCAGTACTTC.

This chain joins TRBV12-3 or TRBV12-4 and TRBJ2-7; the match to TRBD1 covers 10 bases. The ends lost 5 bases at V and 3 bases at J; junction bases unmatched: 4. This CDR3 has 14 amino acids. The CDR3 is CASSRDRGHYEQYF. The CDR3 DNA is TGTGCCAGCAGTCGGGACAGGGGCCACTACGAGCAGTACTTC.

V and J are TRBV10-3 and TRBJ1-5; weak D call: TRBD1 (5 bases). CDR1 and CDR2 (germline): ENHRY, SYGVKD. The CDR3 sequence is 15 residues long. The V and J ends lost 0 bases and 9 bases respectively, with 15 bases between them. The CDR3, as DNA: TGTGCCATCAGTGAGTCAGACACCCCGGGGCGGCCCCAGCATTTT. Translated, it gives CAISESDTPGRPQHF.

This clonotype was detected a few times. The genes are TRBV27 and TRBJ1-1; D unresolved. There are 13 residues in the CDR3. Germline values: CDR1 MNHEY, CDR2 SMNVEV (reference sequence). Between the trimmed V and J ends, which lost 5 bases and 1 base, there was a span of 8 bases. The DNA for the CDR3 is TGTGCCAGCAGTAGAAAGGAGAACACTGAAGCTTTCTTT. Amino acids: CASSRKENTEAFF.

This chain links TRBV7-9 with TRBJ2-7, with D possibly matching TRBD2 (7 bases). With 1 base removed from V and 7 bases from J, the gap between germline ends came to 14 bases. Germline CDR1 and CDR2: SEHNR and FQNEAQ (reference sequence). The CDR3 consists of 14 residues. Here the CDR3 reads CASSLEGGLSEQYF. In DNA, the CDR3 is TGTGCCAGCAGCTTAGAGGGGGGGCTTTCTGAGCAGTACTTC.

Ten or more counts support this clonotype. This chain connects TRBV19 to TRBJ1-1; D might be TRBD1 (5 bases). Germline V gene data show CDR1 as LNHDA and CDR2 as SQIVND (reference sequence). The CDR3 covers 16 residues. V lost 6 bases to trimming and J lost 1 base, with 18 bases between them. The CDR3 DNA reads as TGTGCCAGTAGCCCCCCCCCACGGGGCAGGAACACTGAAGCTTTCTTT. It translates to CASSPPPRGRNTEAFF.

This clonotype has just a few counts. V and J are TRBV5-8 and TRBJ1-4; D gene uncertain. V lost 3 bases to trimming and J lost 4 bases, with 1 base between them. The CDR3 has 11 amino acids. Germline assignment: CDR1 SGHTS and CDR2 YDEGEE. In DNA form, the CDR3 reads TGTGCCAGCAGCTATAATGAAAAACTGTTTTTT. Protein product: CASSYNEKLFF.

V and J are TRBV3-1 and TRBJ2-7, with D perhaps TRBD1 (6 bases). This CDR3 is built from 14 residues. Trimming took 2 bases from V and 3 from J, leaving 11 bases between them. CDR1 and CDR2 from the germline V gene are LGHDT and YNNKEL (reference sequence). CDR3 in DNA: TGTGCCAGCAGCCAAACCGGGACAAACTACGAGCAGTACTTC. Translated: CASSQTGTNYEQYF.